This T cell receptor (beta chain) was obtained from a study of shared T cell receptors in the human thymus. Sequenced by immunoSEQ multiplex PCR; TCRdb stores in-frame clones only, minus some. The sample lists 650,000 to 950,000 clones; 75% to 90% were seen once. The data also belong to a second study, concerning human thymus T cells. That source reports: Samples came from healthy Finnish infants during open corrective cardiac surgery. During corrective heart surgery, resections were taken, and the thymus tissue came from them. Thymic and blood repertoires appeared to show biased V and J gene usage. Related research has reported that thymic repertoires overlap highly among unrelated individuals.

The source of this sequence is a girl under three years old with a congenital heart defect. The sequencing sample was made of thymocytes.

The CDR3 sequence is CASSYSNRLGNTEAFF. The CDR3 DNA is TGTGCCAGCAGTTACTCGAACAGGTTGGGGAACACTGAAGCTTTCTTT. The chain combines TRBV6-5 with TRBJ1-1; TRBD1 might be the D (5 bases). This CDR3 has 16 amino acids. Germline CDR1 and CDR2: MNHEY and SVGAGI. Trimming took off 0 bases at V and 1 base at J, with 12 bases between the two ends.